These 14 T cell receptor beta chains share one sample of origin, sequenced in a study of CD8+ T cells in alopecia areata. Alopecia areata patients provided lesional scalp punch biopsies and peripheral blood. RNA, once extracted, was reverse transcribed into cDNA for use as the sequencing template. Using immunoSEQ multiplex PCR, the repertoire was profiled, and TCRdb retains in-frame clones only, with some absent. In the table there are under 20,000 clones, 60% to 80% of which are singletons. The source material was skin, sampled at week 0. The receptor set was obtained from a human donor with alopecia areata.

The chain has TRBV6-1 and TRBJ1-6; 8 nucleotides align to TRBD1. CDR3 length: 13 amino acids. With 7 bases clipped from V and 14 bases from J, the junction kept 10 bases outside the gene matches. CDR1 and CDR2 (germline): MNHNS, SASEGT. DNA of the CDR3: TGTGCCAGCACCGACAGGGGTGGGAAGACCCTCCACTTT. Translation: CASTDRGGKTLHF.

The J gene is TRBJ2-5, the V gene TRBV19, with 7 bases fitting TRBD1. The trim removed 0 bases at V and 8 bases at J, leaving 6 bases unmatched. CDR1 LNHDA and CDR2 SQIVND come from the germline V gene (reference sequence). CDR3 length: 14 residues. In DNA, the CDR3 is TGTGCCAGTAGTATAGACCGACAGGGCGCCACCCAGTACTTC. This gives the protein CASSIDRQGATQYF.

V and J are TRBV5-1 and TRBJ2-7; no clear D. The V gene lost 5 bases and the J gene lost 5 bases, with 11 bases spanning the gap. The CDR3 length is 12 residues. Germline CDR1 and CDR2: SGHRS and YFSETQ. In DNA, the CDR3 is TGCGCCAGCAGAAAGAACCAAGACGAGCAGTACTTC. This codes for CASRKNQDEQYF.

This chain uses TRBV6-5 with TRBJ1-6; weak D call: TRBD1 (6 bases). CDR1 is MNHEY and CDR2 is SVGAGI in the germline V gene. The CDR3 covers 16 residues. Trimming shortened V by 2 bases and J by 6 bases, and 14 bases separated the two germline ends. The CDR3 nucleotides read TGTGCCAGCAGTTACAGGACAGCGGTCGTTAATTCACCCCTCCACTTT. This gives the protein CASSYRTAVVNSPLHF.

CDR3 in amino acids: CASSRWDSNNSPLHF. The DNA for the CDR3 is TGCGCCAGCAGCCGATGGGACAGCAATAATTCACCCCTCCACTTT. The rearrangement uses TRBV4-1 and TRBJ1-6; 7 nucleotides line up with TRBD1. Germline trimming cut 4 bases from V and 5 bases from J; bases unmatched to any gene: 5. In germline, CDR1 is MGHRA, CDR2 YSYEKL. The length of the CDR3 is 15 residues.

In this sample, this clone turned up a few times. The chain carries TRBV19 and TRBJ2-3, with D hard to call. V was pared by 3 bases and J by 2 bases, with 12 bases between. This CDR3 region has 15 residues. Germline lookup yields CDR1 LNHDA and CDR2 SQIVND (reference sequence). The DNA of the CDR3 is TGTGCCAGTAGTATGACCCCGAACCCCACAGATACGCAGTATTTT. This codes for CASSMTPNPTDTQYF.

This chain joins TRBV5-1 and TRBJ2-1; 8 nucleotides match TRBD1. The CDR3 is 14 residues long. CDR1 is SGHRS and CDR2 is YFSETQ in the germline V gene. Germline trimming cut 5 bases from V and 2 bases from J; bases unmatched to any gene: 3. DNA of the CDR3: TGCGCCAGCAGTCAGGGGGCGGCCTACAATGAGCAGTTCTTC. It codes for CASSQGAAYNEQFF. The full variable domain, completed using reference TRBV5-1 and TRBJ2-1, is KAGVTQTPRYLIKTRGQQVTLSCSPISGHRSVSWYQQTPGQGLQFLFEYFSETQRNKGNFPGRFSGRQFSNSRSEMNVSTLELGDSALYLCASSQGAAYNEQFFGPGTRLTVL.

This clone was seen only a few times. The chain recombines TRBV19 with TRBJ1-5; D remains ambiguous. CDR3 size: 13 residues. The germline CDR1 and CDR2 sequences are LNHDA and SQIVND (reference sequence). The V end lost 4 bases, the J end lost 6 bases, and 10 bases lay between the germline ends. This CDR3 is CASSKLTAQPQHF. The CDR3 bases are TGTGCCAGTAGTAAGCTCACGGCTCAGCCCCAGCATTTT.

This sequence joins TRBV7-9 and TRBJ2-1; the match to TRBD1 covers 7 bases. With 7 bases clipped from V and 2 bases from J, the junction kept 8 bases outside the gene matches. This CDR3 comprises 15 residues. CDR1 and CDR2 (germline): SEHNR, FQNEAQ (reference sequence). The CDR3 bases are TGTGCCAGCAACCTCCAAACAGGGGCCTACAATGAGCAGTTCTTC. Encoded protein: CASNLQTGAYNEQFF.

This clone was observed a handful of times. V is TRBV6-6 and J is TRBJ1-1, with D tentatively TRBD1 (6 bases). Germline CDR1 MNHNY, CDR2 SVGAGI (reference sequence). Trimming shortened V by 6 bases and J by 7 bases, and 12 bases separated the two germline ends. The CDR3 totals 12 residues. The CDR3 DNA reads TGTGCCAGCAGCCTCAGGGGACGTGAAGCTTTCTTT. This encodes CASSLRGREAFF.

The chain combines TRBV6-6 with TRBJ1-5, with TRBD1 identical over 8 bases. V was clipped by 11 bases and J by 11 bases; unmatched bases: 17. Germline-derived CDR1 and CDR2 are MNHNY and SVGAGI (reference sequence). The CDR3 extends over 14 amino acids. The CDR3 coding sequence is TGTGCCGCAAGTTCAGGGACAGGTGAATCGGCCCAGCATTTT. Amino acid sequence: CAASSGTGESAQHF.

This clone has more than one count but fewer than ten. J is TRBJ1-1 and V is TRBV7-9; D is unclear. This CDR3 spans 14 amino acids. From germline, CDR1 is SEHNR and CDR2 FQNEAQ (reference sequence). V gave up 1 base and J gave up 4 bases, with 10 bases separating them. The CDR3 sequence: CASSLDVPTTEAFF. The CDR3 DNA is TGTGCCAGCAGCTTAGATGTCCCGACCACTGAAGCTTTCTTT.

This clone has a handful of counts. CDR3 sequence (DNA): TGTGCCAGCACCGCCTGGGGCAGGGGTCTATACGAGCAGTACTTC. It encodes CASTAWGRGLYEQYF. This chain connects TRBV7-9 to TRBJ2-7, with a weak D call TRBD1 (6 bases). The CDR3 runs to 15 residues. Per germline, CDR1 SEHNR and CDR2 FQNEAQ (reference sequence). V was shortened by 7 bases and J by 4 bases, with 20 bases between the two germline ends.

This clone was seen a single time. The rearrangement uses TRBV27 and TRBJ1-5; TRBD1 agrees at 7 bases. The CDR3 contains 17 residues. The trim removed 5 bases at V and 0 bases at J, leaving 10 bases unmatched. Germline lookup yields CDR1 MNHEY and CDR2 SMNVEV (reference sequence). CDR3 amino acids: CASSRIRDRYSNQPQHF. As DNA, the CDR3 is TGTGCCAGCAGTAGAATCCGGGACAGATATAGCAATCAGCCCCAGCATTTT.